Below, 29 T cell receptor beta chains from the same sample are listed, as sequenced in a study of blood T cell repertoires in COVID-19. TCRdb's table, derived via immunoSEQ multiplex PCR, lists solely in-frame clones and lacks some. The data show about 28,000 clones, about 89% seen once. Input material: peripheral blood. The receptors originated from a human donor in a cohort sampled during active COVID-19.

This rearrangement joins TRBV5-1 to TRBJ2-7, with TRBD1 as a possible D gene (6 bases). Trimming pared 5 bases from V and 2 bases from J, leaving 14 bases between. Germline V lookup: CDR1 SGHRS, CDR2 YFSETQ. The CDR3 sequence is 14 residues long. CDR3 bases: TGCGCCAGCAGGCCGGGACACCAGGCCTACGAGCAGTACTTC. It translates to CASRPGHQAYEQYF.

This chain uses TRBV11-3 with TRBJ1-4; no firm D call. Trimming left V 4 bases short and J 5 bases short, with 8 bases between. This CDR3 spans 13 amino acids. Germline CDR1 SGHNT, CDR2 YENEEA. As DNA, the CDR3 is TGTGCCAGCAGCTCCGGGAGGAATGAAAAACTGTTTTTT. Protein: CASSSGRNEKLFF.

This chain joins TRBV11-2 and TRBJ1-3; D is possibly TRBD1 (5 bases). This CDR3 region has 15 residues. Germline CDR1 SGHAT, CDR2 FQNNGV. Trimming pared 5 bases from V and 0 bases from J, leaving 11 bases between. The CDR3 loop reads CASSLLTVSGNTIYF. For the CDR3, the DNA is TGTGCCAGCAGCCTGTTGACAGTCTCTGGAAACACCATATATTTT.

The table lists this clone with a count of one. This sequence joins TRBV7-3 and TRBJ2-7, with 8 positions matching TRBD2. The CDR3 is 14 residues long. The germline V gene encodes CDR1 SGHTA and CDR2 FQGTGA. Trimming removed 5 bases from V and 0 bases from J; junction bases left unmatched: 3. The CDR3 reads CASSKTSDSYEQYF. The CDR3 DNA follows: TGTGCCAGCAGCAAGACTAGCGACTCCTACGAGCAGTACTTC.

As DNA, the CDR3 is TGCAGTGCTAGTATAGTCGGACTGGCCCTTCCGGGAGCTGAAGCTTTCTTT. This codes for CSASIVGLALPGAEAFF. The J gene is TRBJ1-1, the V gene TRBV20-1, with no clear D. CDR3 length: 17 amino acids. V was pared by 3 bases and J by 6 bases, with 26 bases between. CDR1 DFQATT and CDR2 SNEGSKA come from the germline V gene (reference sequence).

This clone was detected only once. V gene TRBV6-5 combines with J gene TRBJ2-1; D perhaps matches TRBD2 (6 bases). Germline CDR1 and CDR2: MNHEY and SVGAGI. V dropped 8 bases and J dropped 0 bases, with 14 bases sitting between them. This CDR3 is 15 amino acids long. CDR3: CASGSSASSYNEQFF. CDR3 in DNA: TGTGCCAGCGGATCTAGCGCTAGCTCCTACAATGAGCAGTTCTTC.

V gene TRBV6-2 or TRBV6-3 combines with J gene TRBJ1-2; D unresolved. The CDR3 covers 12 residues. From germline, CDR1 is MNHEY and CDR2 SVGEGT. The germline V and J ends were trimmed by 5 bases and 6 bases, with 10 bases remaining between them. CDR3 amino acids: CASSDYSNGYTF. Written as DNA, the CDR3 is TGTGCCAGCAGTGACTACAGCAATGGCTACACCTTC.

The chain is built from TRBV6-2 or TRBV6-3 and TRBJ1-2; D gene uncertain. Trimming shortened V by 0 bases and J by 2 bases, and 22 bases separated the two germline ends. Germline lookup yields CDR1 MNHEY and CDR2 SVGEGT. The CDR3 consists of 19 residues. CDR3 loop: CASSYSTTPGAWWNYGYTF. The CDR3 DNA is TGTGCCAGCAGTTACTCGACAACCCCCGGCGCTTGGTGGAACTATGGCTACACCTTC.

This chain joins TRBV7-2 and TRBJ2-1, with D perhaps TRBD1 (6 bases). The CDR3 length is 11 residues. CDR1 SGHTA and CDR2 FQGNSA come from the germline V gene. The V end lost 5 bases, the J end lost 9 bases, and 8 bases lay between the germline ends. The DNA of the CDR3 is TGTGCCAGCAGCCGGGACACTGAGCAGTTCTTC. Translating it yields CASSRDTEQFF.

The chain couples TRBV7-3 to TRBJ2-2; weak D call: TRBD2 (5 bases). CDR1 SGHTA and CDR2 FQGTGA come from the germline V gene. V shed 8 bases and J shed 6 bases, with 19 bases lying between them. The CDR3 runs 15 residues. The chain's CDR3 is CASRRGIGGAGELFF. CDR3 DNA: TGTGCCAGCCGACGTGGGATTGGAGGAGCCGGGGAGCTGTTTTTT. The complete variable domain, with remaining parts taken from reference TRBV7-3 and TRBJ2-2, reads GAGVSQTPSNKVTEKGKYVELRCDPISGHTALYWYRQSLGQGPEFLIYFQGTGAADDSGLPNDRFFAVRPEGSVSTLKIQRTERGDSAVYLCASRRGIGGAGELFFGEGSRLTVL.

CDR3 nucleotides: TGTGCCAGCAGTACGCAGGGTAGCAATCAGCCCCAGCATTTT. This codes for CASSTQGSNQPQHF. The V call is TRBV6-5, the J call TRBJ1-5; D is perhaps TRBD1 (5 bases). This CDR3 comprises 14 residues. Trimming left V 5 bases short and J 0 bases short, with 8 bases between. Germline CDR1 and CDR2: MNHEY and SVGAGI.

The CDR3 DNA sequence: TGCGCCAGCAACCCAAACGCCGGCTCCTACAATGAGCAGTTCTTC. It encodes CASNPNAGSYNEQFF. The chain employs TRBV4-3 and TRBJ2-1, with D unresolved. Per germline, CDR1 LGHNA and CDR2 YSLEER. V was shortened by 7 bases and J by 0 bases, with 13 bases between the two germline ends. The CDR3 consists of 15 residues.

This chain connects TRBV3-1 (or the pseudogene TRBV3-2) to TRBJ2-5; the D is unclear. This CDR3 has 13 amino acids. The V gene lost 6 bases and the J gene lost 4 bases, with 12 bases spanning the gap. From germline, CDR1 is LGHDT and CDR2 YNNKEL (reference sequence). CDR3 coding DNA: TGTGCCAGCAGTCCCGAACCCAGAGAGACCCAGTACTTC. Its translation is CASSPEPRETQYF.

This clone appeared once. V gene TRBV11-2 combines with J gene TRBJ2-2; 7 nucleotides align to TRBD2. This CDR3 spans 14 amino acids. Germline lookup yields CDR1 SGHAT and CDR2 FQNNGV. V lost 2 bases and J lost 5; bases outside the gene matches: 2. The CDR3 sequence: CASSLNGGTGELFF. The CDR3 DNA sequence: TGTGCCAGCAGCTTAAACGGGGGGACCGGGGAGCTGTTTTTT.

The V and J genes are TRBV9 and TRBJ2-2, with TRBD1 as a possible D gene (5 bases). CDR3 length equals 16 residues. Between the trimmed V and J ends, which lost 0 bases and 2 bases, there was a span of 11 bases. CDR1 is SGDLS and CDR2 is YYNGEE in the germline V gene. Here the CDR3 reads CASSVDDSTNTGELFF. CDR3 nucleotide sequence: TGTGCCAGCAGCGTAGATGACAGTACCAACACCGGGGAGCTGTTTTTT. Drawing the rest from reference TRBV9 and TRBJ2-2, the complete variable domain is DSGVTQTPKHLITATGQRVTLRCSPRSGDLSVYWYQQSLDQGLQFLIQYYNGEERAKGNILERFSAQQFPDLHSELNLSSLELGDSALYFCASSVDDSTNTGELFFGEGSRLTVL.

The gene calls are TRBV18 and TRBJ2-2; tentatively, D is TRBD2 (6 bases). The V gene lost 3 bases and the J gene lost 4 bases, with 12 bases spanning the gap. CDR3 length: 15 residues. Germline CDR1 KGHSH, CDR2 LQKENI. The CDR3 sequence: CASSPPRGGTGELFF. CDR3 DNA sequence: TGTGCCAGCTCACCTCCGCGGGGTGGCACCGGGGAGCTGTTTTTT.

J is TRBJ1-1 and V is TRBV19, with D possibly being TRBD1 (5 bases). Germline V gives CDR1 LNHDA, CDR2 SQIVND (reference sequence). The CDR3 contains 14 residues. The ends were cut back, 6 bases at V and 4 bases at J, with 15 bases in the middle. The CDR3 DNA reads TGTGCCAGTAGCACGGAGAAAAGGGGCACTGAAGCTTTCTTT. This sequence encodes CASSTEKRGTEAFF.

CDR3 DNA sequence: TGTGCCAGCAGCTTAGTGGCGGGGGGGAACAATGAGCAGTTCTTC. Translating gives CASSLVAGGNNEQFF. The V and J genes are TRBV7-2 and TRBJ2-1; 9 bases are a match to TRBD2. The CDR3 spans 15 residues. The germline V gene has CDR1 SGHTA and CDR2 FQGNSA. With 1 base clipped from V and 5 bases from J, the junction kept 3 bases outside the gene matches. The whole variable domain, filled in from reference TRBV7-2 and TRBJ2-1, reads GAGVSQSPSNKVTEKGKDVELRCDPISGHTALYWYRQSLGQGLEFLIYFQGNSAPDKSGLPSDRFSAERTGGSVSTLTIQRTQQEDSAVYLCASSLVAGGNNEQFFGPGTRLTVL.

The V call is TRBV5-4, the J call TRBJ1-3; D is uncertain. Germline V CDR1 and CDR2: SGHNT, YYREEE (reference sequence). Trimming removed 1 base at V and 0 bases at J, with 5 bases between. The CDR3 totals 14 residues. The CDR3 here is CASSLYNSGNTIYF. The DNA of the CDR3 is TGTGCCAGCAGCTTGTACAACTCTGGAAACACCATATATTTT.

The gene calls are TRBV5-4 and TRBJ1-1; 9 nucleotides agree with TRBD1. Germline V gene data show CDR1 as SGHNT and CDR2 as YYREEE (reference sequence). This CDR3 comprises 16 residues. V lost 0 bases to trimming and J lost 3 bases; unmatched junction nucleotides: 6. The CDR3: CASSLGGGQGDTEAFF. Written as DNA, the CDR3 is TGTGCCAGCAGCTTGGGGGGGGGACAGGGCGACACTGAAGCTTTCTTT.

The V and J genes are TRBV6-5 and TRBJ1-5, with a tentative D call TRBD1 (5 bases). This CDR3 has 15 residues. V gave up 5 bases and J gave up 1 base, with 12 bases separating them. Germline assignment: CDR1 MNHEY and CDR2 SVGAGI. The CDR3 DNA is TGTGCCAGCAGTCCCCCAGGGATGAGCAATCAGCCCCAGCATTTT. Translated, it gives CASSPPGMSNQPQHF.

The chain couples TRBV7-3 to TRBJ2-1, with a possible D match to TRBD1 (6 bases). CDR1 SGHTA and CDR2 FQGTGA come from the germline V gene. Trimming cost V 5 bases and J 6 bases, with 14 bases left between them. The CDR3 consists of 14 residues. The CDR3 bases are TGTGCCAGCAGCCCGACAGGAACCGGCAATGAGCAGTTCTTC. Translating gives CASSPTGTGNEQFF.

The table lists this clone with a count of one. This chain links TRBV19 with TRBJ1-1; no clear D. Looked up from germline, CDR1 is LNHDA and CDR2 is SQIVND (reference sequence). The length of the CDR3 is 14 residues. Trimming cost V 7 bases and J 1 base, with 13 bases left between them. The CDR3 DNA reads TGTGCCAGTACCTGGCAGACGGGGAACACTGAAGCTTTCTTT. Its translation: CASTWQTGNTEAFF.

This chain links TRBV12-3 or TRBV12-4 with TRBJ2-2; D gene uncertain. Between the trimmed V and J ends, which lost 6 bases and 5 bases, there was a span of 7 bases. The CDR3 is made up of 12 amino acids. The CDR3 here is CASSYHTGELFF. CDR3 bases: TGTGCCAGCAGCTACCATACCGGGGAGCTGTTTTTT.

The chain joins TRBV19 to TRBJ1-2; 7 nucleotides line up with TRBD1. The CDR3 sequence is 13 residues long. After removal of 6 bases from V and 4 bases from J, the junction contained 5 bases not matched to a gene. Germline assignment: CDR1 LNHDA and CDR2 SQIVND (reference sequence). The CDR3 here is CASSIQGSYGYTF. The CDR3 bases are TGTGCCAGTAGCATACAGGGGAGCTATGGCTACACCTTC.

This chain uses TRBV3-1 (or the pseudogene TRBV3-2) with TRBJ1-6, with D perhaps matching TRBD1 (6 bases). Trimming took off 0 bases at V and 10 bases at J, with 22 bases between the two ends. The CDR3 covers 18 residues. Germline loops: CDR1 LGHDT, CDR2 YNNKEL (reference sequence). CDR3 in DNA: TGTGCCAGCAGCCAAGATAGGGTGAGAGGGACACAGCGATCACCCCTCCACTTT. Translating it yields CASSQDRVRGTQRSPLHF.

V and J are TRBV5-1 and TRBJ2-1, with 16 nucleotides matching TRBD2. Germline lookup yields CDR1 SGHRS and CDR2 YFSETQ. V gave up 4 bases and J gave up 8 bases; unmatched junction bases: 6. The CDR3 loop spans 16 amino acids. The CDR3, as DNA: TGCGCCAGCAGCCCGGGACTAGCGGGGGGGCTAGATGAGCAGTTCTTC. It yields the protein CASSPGLAGGLDEQFF.

The J gene is TRBJ2-5, the V gene TRBV19, with D tentatively TRBD1 (6 bases). The CDR3 length is 14 residues. Germline CDR1 reads LNHDA; CDR2 reads SQIVND (reference sequence). The V gene lost 5 bases and the J gene lost 1 base, with 11 bases spanning the gap. The CDR3 nucleotides read TGTGCCAGTAGTCCGGGACACCTCCAAGAGACCCAGTACTTC. Its protein is CASSPGHLQETQYF. Variable domain in full (rest from reference TRBV19 and TRBJ2-5): DGGITQSPKYLFRKEGQNVTLSCEQNLNHDAMYWYRQDPGQGLRLIYYSQIVNDFQKGDIAEGYSVSREKKESFPLTVTSAQKNPTAFYLCASSPGHLQETQYFGPGTRLLVL.

The chain joins TRBV5-1 to TRBJ2-4; 14 bases align to TRBD2. CDR1 is SGHRS and CDR2 is YFSETQ in the germline V gene. J lost 7 bases, V lost 4 bases, and 7 bases had no gene match. CDR3 size: 16 residues. The CDR3 region has the DNA TGCGCCAGCAGCCCAGGGACTAGCGGGGGTAGTAACATTCAGTACTTC. This translates into CASSPGTSGGSNIQYF.